The 14 T cell receptor beta chains given below trace back to one sample, sequenced in a study of blood T cell repertoires in COVID-19. Clones were read by immunoSEQ multiplex PCR, and TCRdb kept only the in-frame ones, dropping some. The table lists roughly 100,000 clones, about 88% of them singletons, with over 15% in the top ten. Sequencing used peripheral blood. The receptors derive from a woman of 80 years or more with acute or convalescent COVID-19.

V is TRBV3-1 (or the pseudogene TRBV3-2) and J is TRBJ2-2, with 7 bases lining up with TRBD2. With 4 bases clipped from V and 5 bases from J, the junction kept 7 bases outside the gene matches. The CDR3 is made up of 15 amino acids. Germline CDR1 and CDR2: LGHDT and YNNKEL (reference sequence). The CDR3 sequence: CASSPLASRTGELFF. The CDR3 DNA sequence: TGTGCCAGCAGCCCACTAGCGTCTCGGACCGGGGAGCTGTTTTTT.

This CDR3 is CASSPVSLGQLSGANVLTF. In DNA, the CDR3 is TGTGCCAGCAGCCCCGTGTCACTTGGACAGCTCTCTGGGGCCAACGTCCTGACTTTC. V gene TRBV4-2 combines with J gene TRBJ2-6; weak D call: TRBD1 (6 bases). The CDR3 loop spans 19 amino acids. V was pared by 4 bases and J by 0 bases, with 19 bases between. Germline assignment: CDR1 LGHNA and CDR2 YNFKEQ.

The chain combines TRBV2 with TRBJ1-2; D gene uncertain. The V gene's germline CDR1 is SNHLY and CDR2 FYNNEI. Trimming took off 0 bases at V and 5 bases at J, with 19 bases between the two ends. This CDR3 is 17 amino acids long. This chain's CDR3 is CASSEASRLYSLYGYTF. The CDR3 DNA sequence: TGTGCCAGCAGTGAAGCATCCCGTTTATATTCACTATATGGCTACACCTTC.

The chain joins TRBV10-2 to TRBJ1-6; maybe TRBD1 (5 bases). V was pared by 0 bases and J by 10 bases, with 13 bases between. Germline lookup yields CDR1 WSHSY and CDR2 SAAADI. The CDR3 is made up of 15 amino acids. DNA of the CDR3: TGCGCCAGCAGTGAGTCGTGGCAGGGAAGGTCACCCCTCCACTTT. It encodes CASSESWQGRSPLHF.

The chain's CDR3 is CASSSASTGVTGELFF. The CDR3 DNA sequence: TGTGCCAGCTCATCCGCATCGACAGGGGTTACCGGGGAGCTGTTTTTT. The chain links TRBV18 to TRBJ2-2; 8 nucleotides agree with TRBD1. The ends lost 5 bases at V and 5 bases at J; junction bases unmatched: 10. Germline CDR1 KGHSH, CDR2 LQKENI. CDR3 length equals 16 residues. Full variable domain (outside the CDR3, taken from reference TRBV18 and TRBJ2-2): NAGVMQNPRHLVRRRGQEARLRCSPMKGHSHVYWYRQLPEEGLKFMVYLQKENIIDESGMPKERFSAEFPKEGPSILRIQQVVRGDSAAYFCASSSASTGVTGELFFGEGSRLTVL.

The chain carries TRBV10-3 and TRBJ1-1; 9 bases line up with TRBD1. The CDR3 spans 15 residues. With 7 bases clipped from V and 0 bases from J, the junction kept 6 bases outside the gene matches. The germline V gene has CDR1 ENHRY and CDR2 SYGVKD. CDR3 sequence: CAINPTGGVNTEAFF. CDR3 sequence (DNA): TGTGCCATCAACCCGACAGGGGGTGTGAACACTGAAGCTTTCTTT.

The rearrangement links TRBV19 to TRBJ2-1; TRBD2 agrees at 12 bases. V was clipped by 7 bases and J by 3 bases; unmatched bases: 7. CDR1 is LNHDA, CDR2 SQIVND, per germline (reference sequence). This CDR3 comprises 16 residues. The CDR3 nucleotides are TGTGCCAGTAACCCTAGCGGGGGGGCAGGCTACAATGAGCAGTTCTTC. It translates to CASNPSGGAGYNEQFF.

This clone was detected once. The chain couples TRBV27 to TRBJ2-3; D is possibly TRBD2 (5 bases). This CDR3 spans 12 amino acids. The V end was cut by 4 bases, the J end by 4 bases, with 6 bases between. Per the germline V gene, CDR1 is MNHEY and CDR2 is SMNVEV (reference sequence). The CDR3 DNA is TGTGCCAGCAGTTCACTAGCAGATACGCAGTATTTT. Encoded protein: CASSSLADTQYF.

The V and J genes are TRBV11-3 and TRBJ2-1; tentatively, D is TRBD1 (5 bases). The ends were cut back, 5 bases at V and 5 bases at J, with 13 bases in the middle. The V gene's germline CDR1 is SGHNT and CDR2 YENEEA. There are 14 residues in the CDR3. The CDR3 protein is CASSPQGYHNEQFF. DNA of the CDR3: TGTGCCAGCAGCCCCCAGGGCTATCACAATGAGCAGTTCTTC.

V gene TRBV10-2 combines with J gene TRBJ1-2, with no clear D. Looked up from germline, CDR1 is WSHSY and CDR2 is SAAADI. The CDR3 is made up of 17 amino acids. Trimming stripped 0 bases from V and 4 bases from J, with 18 bases between. The CDR3 DNA reads as TGCGCCAGCAGTGAGTCTGAGGCCGGCGAGGTTGGCTATGGCTACACCTTC. Translation gives CASSESEAGEVGYGYTF.

The chain is built from TRBV18 and TRBJ2-1; a possible D gene is TRBD2 (5 bases). V was trimmed by 2 bases and J by 3 bases, leaving 8 bases between them. The CDR3 is 14 residues long. Germline loops: CDR1 KGHSH, CDR2 LQKENI. Here the CDR3 reads CASSPSAGYNEQFF. In nucleotides, the CDR3 is TGTGCCAGCTCACCATCTGCGGGCTACAATGAGCAGTTCTTC.

This clone turned up a few times. The chain recombines TRBV30 with TRBJ2-7; weak D call: TRBD2 (6 bases). The CDR3 totals 14 residues. V was trimmed by 2 bases and J by 8 bases, leaving 19 bases between them. Germline CDR1 and CDR2: GTSNPN and SVGIG (reference sequence). This CDR3 is CAWSPHPGRSKQYF. CDR3 bases: TGTGCCTGGAGTCCGCACCCGGGGAGGTCCAAGCAGTACTTC.

The chain has TRBV20-1 and TRBJ1-1; 10 positions agree with TRBD1. The V gene's germline CDR1 is DFQATT and CDR2 SNEGSKA (reference sequence). This CDR3 has 14 amino acids. Losses at the gene ends were 3 bases for V and 5 bases for J; bases not matched to a gene: 6. The CDR3, as DNA: TGCAGTGCTAGTGATGACAGGGGGCTTACTGAAGCTTTCTTT. Its translation: CSASDDRGLTEAFF.

This chain uses TRBV5-4 with TRBJ2-7, with D perhaps TRBD2 (7 bases). The germline V gene encodes CDR1 SGHNT and CDR2 YYREEE (reference sequence). V lost 4 bases and J lost 4, with 15 bases in between. CDR3 length: 14 amino acids. The CDR3 region has the DNA TGTGCCAGCAGCCTCCAGGGGCGGGGGTACGAGCAGTACTTC. It is translated as CASSLQGRGYEQYF.